This paragraph covers one T cell receptor (beta chain) sequence. Amplification of TCR beta CDR3 regions was performed using RNA transcripts as template. Primed by the HTBI set, a first-round RT-PCR was run on the TCR CDR3. TCRdb used MiXCR to reprocess the multiplex PCR reads, holding one entry per CDR3 protein. The repertoire includes roughly 350,000 distinct CDR3 sequences, around 13% of them detected once, and approximately 25% sits in the top ten. With 0 bases removed from V and 3 bases from J, the gap between germline ends came to 12 bases. CDR1 is DFQATT, CDR2 SNEGSKA, per germline (reference sequence). There are 14 residues in the CDR3. These data come from a study of T cells in Graves' hyperthyroidism and ophthalmopathy.

This sequence joins TRBV20-1 and TRBJ2-7; no reliable D call. This TCR derives from a young woman with Graves' hyperthyroidism. The sequenced material came from blood. DNA of the CDR3: TGCAGTGCTAGAGACGGGCTAGTTATCTACGAGCAGTACTTC. It encodes CSARDGLVIYEQYF.